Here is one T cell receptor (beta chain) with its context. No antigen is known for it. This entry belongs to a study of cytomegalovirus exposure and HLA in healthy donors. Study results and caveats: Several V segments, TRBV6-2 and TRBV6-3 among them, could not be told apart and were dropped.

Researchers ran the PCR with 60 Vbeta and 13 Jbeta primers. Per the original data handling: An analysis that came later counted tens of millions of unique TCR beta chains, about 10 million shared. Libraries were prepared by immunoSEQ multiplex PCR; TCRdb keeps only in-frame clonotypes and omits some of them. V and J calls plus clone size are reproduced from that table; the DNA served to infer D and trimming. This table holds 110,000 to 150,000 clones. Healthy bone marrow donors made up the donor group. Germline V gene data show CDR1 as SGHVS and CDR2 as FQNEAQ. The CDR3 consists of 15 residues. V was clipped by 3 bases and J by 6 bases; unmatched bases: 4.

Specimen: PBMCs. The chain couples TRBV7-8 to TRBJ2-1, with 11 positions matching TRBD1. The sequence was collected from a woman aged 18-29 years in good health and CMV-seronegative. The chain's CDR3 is CASSFRDRGSNEQFF. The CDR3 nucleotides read TGTGCCAGCAGCTTCCGGGACAGGGGGTCCAATGAGCAGTTCTTC.